The clone carrying this T cell receptor beta chain was observed once. CDR1 SGHAT and CDR2 FQDESV come from the germline V gene (reference sequence). V gave up 5 bases and J gave up 6 bases; unmatched junction bases: 8. The length of the CDR3 is 15 residues. This table comes from immunoSEQ multiplex PCR, and its TCRdb copy is limited to in-frame clones, with some not included. The repertoire holds about 120,000 clones, with 70% to 90% as singletons. This record belongs to a study of blood T cell repertoires in COVID-19. Material for sequencing was peripheral blood. This chain joins TRBV11-1 and TRBJ2-1; 9 nucleotides agree with TRBD2. The source of this sequence is a woman in her forties or fifties with acute or convalescent COVID-19. CDR3 amino acids: CASSLSGGSPNEQFF. CDR3 coding DNA: TGTGCCAGCAGCCTTAGCGGGGGCTCCCCCAATGAGCAGTTCTTC.